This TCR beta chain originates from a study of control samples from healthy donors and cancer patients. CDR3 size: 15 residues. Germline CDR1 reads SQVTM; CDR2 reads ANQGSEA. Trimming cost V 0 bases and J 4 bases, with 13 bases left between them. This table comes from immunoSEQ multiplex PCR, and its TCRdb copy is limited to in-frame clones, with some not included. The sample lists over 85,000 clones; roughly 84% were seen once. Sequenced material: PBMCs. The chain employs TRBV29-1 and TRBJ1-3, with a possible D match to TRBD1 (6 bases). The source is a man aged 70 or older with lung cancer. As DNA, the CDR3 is TGCAGCGTTGAAGATCAGGGGACGACAGGAAACACCATATATTTT. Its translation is CSVEDQGTTGNTIYF.